These T cell receptor beta chains were read from a single sample in a study of high-grade serous ovarian cancer treatment subgroups. The data were produced by immunoSEQ multiplex PCR, yet TCRdb's version contains in-frame clones alone and is incomplete. The data contain approximately 30,000 clones, roughly four fifths of them singletons. Sequencing input: tumor tissue. The receptors were sampled from a human donor with high-grade serous ovarian cancer. CDR3s include the opening cysteine and the closing phenylalanine or tryptophan. A D gene is named only where the DNA matches it firmly. Rows give clone size only sometimes, using once, few, many, or a class for an expanded clone.

J gene: TRBJ1-5; D gene: -; clone size: -; CDR3 length: 14; V gene: TRBV23-1; CDR3 DNA: TGCGCCAGCAGTCATGGGCAAGGCAATCAGCCCCAGCATTTT; CDR3 protein: CASSHGQGNQPQHF
J gene: TRBJ2-7; D gene: -; clone size: -; CDR3 length: 13; V gene: TRBV6-1; CDR3 DNA: TGTGCCAGCAGCCAGGGGAACTCCTACGAGCAGTACTTC; CDR3 protein: CASSQGNSYEQYF
J gene: TRBJ2-5; D gene: TRBD2; clone size: -; CDR3 length: 15; V gene: TRBV10-3; CDR3 DNA: TGTGCCATCAGCAAAGGACTAGCGTGGGGGGAGACCCAGTACTTC; CDR3 protein: CAISKGLAWGETQYF
J gene: TRBJ1-5; D gene: -; clone size: -; CDR3 length: 16; V gene: TRBV21-1; CDR3 DNA: TGTGCCAGCAGCAACCAAAATGCCCAGGGAGGGCAGCCCCAGCATTTT; CDR3 protein: CASSNQNAQGGQPQHF
J gene: TRBJ2-2; D gene: TRBD2; clone size: -; CDR3 length: 14; V gene: TRBV5-1; CDR3 DNA: TGCGCAGCGGGAAAAGGATCGGGCACCGGGGAGCTGTTTTTT; CDR3 protein: CAAGKGSGTGELFF
J gene: TRBJ1-4; D gene: -; clone size: -; CDR3 length: 14; V gene: TRBV19; CDR3 DNA: TGTGCCAGTAGTACTACGGGTCTAAATGAAAAACTGTTTTTT; CDR3 protein: CASSTTGLNEKLFF
J gene: TRBJ2-1; D gene: -; clone size: -; CDR3 length: 15; V gene: TRBV2; CDR3 DNA: TGTGCCAGCAGTGAATTTCTCGGAGAAGCGGAGGAGCAGTTCTTC; CDR3 protein: CASSEFLGEAEEQFF
J gene: TRBJ2-3; D gene: TRBD2; clone size: -; CDR3 length: 16; V gene: TRBV2; CDR3 DNA: TGTGCCAGCAGTGAAGGGAGACTAGCGGGAGAAAATACGCAGTATTTT; CDR3 protein: CASSEGRLAGENTQYF
J gene: TRBJ2-1; D gene: -; clone size: -; CDR3 length: 12; V gene: TRBV7-9; CDR3 DNA: TGTGCCAGCAGCAACGACATGGATGAGCAGTTCTTC; CDR3 protein: CASSNDMDEQFF
J gene: TRBJ1-5; D gene: -; clone size: -; CDR3 length: 13; V gene: TRBV6-5; CDR3 DNA: TGTGCCAGCAGTTACGCTTGGACTCAGCCCCAGCATTTT; CDR3 protein: CASSYAWTQPQHF
J gene: TRBJ2-7; D gene: -; clone size: once; CDR3 length: 15; V gene: TRBV18; CDR3 DNA: TGTGCCAGCTCACCATCAGGGGCCTCGCCTTACGAGCAGTACTTC; CDR3 protein: CASSPSGASPYEQYF
J gene: TRBJ2-7; D gene: -; clone size: -; CDR3 length: 15; V gene: TRBV5-6; CDR3 DNA: TGTGCCAGCAGCTTGTATACGGGGGCCGCCTACGAGCAGTACTTC; CDR3 protein: CASSLYTGAAYEQYF
J gene: TRBJ1-4; D gene: -; clone size: once; CDR3 length: 14; V gene: TRBV10-2; CDR3 DNA: TGCGCCAGCCGACCGATGGGATTGGATGAAAAACTGTTTTTT; CDR3 protein: CASRPMGLDEKLFF
J gene: TRBJ1-1; D gene: TRBD1; clone size: -; CDR3 length: 12; V gene: TRBV6-6; CDR3 DNA: TGTGCCAGCAGCCAAGACAGGGTGAAAGCTTTCTTT; CDR3 protein: CASSQDRVKAFF
J gene: TRBJ1-4; D gene: -; clone size: -; CDR3 length: 16; V gene: TRBV29-1; CDR3 DNA: TGCAGCGTGCGCGAGAGTGGGGCTGCAACTAATGAAAAACTGTTTTTT; CDR3 protein: CSVRESGAATNEKLFF
J gene: TRBJ1-1; D gene: -; clone size: -; CDR3 length: 14; V gene: TRBV4-1; CDR3 DNA: TGCGCCAGCAGCCAGGAAGGACAGAGCACTGAAGCTTTCTTT; CDR3 protein: CASSQEGQSTEAFF
J gene: TRBJ2-5; D gene: -; clone size: -; CDR3 length: 14; V gene: TRBV28; CDR3 DNA: TGTGCCAGCAGTTTACTGGGGACTCAAGAGACCCAGTACTTC; CDR3 protein: CASSLLGTQETQYF
J gene: TRBJ1-5; D gene: -; clone size: -; CDR3 length: 16; V gene: TRBV27; CDR3 DNA: TGTGCCAGCAGCCCGACGGTGGGGAGACTCAATCAGCCCCAGCATTTT; CDR3 protein: CASSPTVGRLNQPQHF
J gene: TRBJ1-5; D gene: -; clone size: once; CDR3 length: 17; V gene: TRBV5-5; CDR3 DNA: TGTGCCAGCAGCTTGGTGGGGACCGACACTAGCAATCAGCCCCAGCATTTT; CDR3 protein: CASSLVGTDTSNQPQHF
J gene: TRBJ1-1; D gene: -; clone size: -; CDR3 length: 16; V gene: TRBV7-8; CDR3 DNA: TGTGCCAGCAGCTCCGGAGGGTGGGGTTCGTTTACTGAAGCTTTCTTT; CDR3 protein: CASSSGGWGSFTEAFF
J gene: TRBJ2-5; D gene: TRBD1; clone size: -; CDR3 length: 16; V gene: TRBV6-5; CDR3 DNA: TGTGCCAGCAGTAACTACCCGGGACAGGGACAGGAGACCCAGTACTTC; CDR3 protein: CASSNYPGQGQETQYF
J gene: TRBJ1-5; D gene: -; clone size: -; CDR3 length: 13; V gene: TRBV16; CDR3 DNA: TGTGCCAGCAGCCAACAGGAGAATCAGCCCCAGCATTTT; CDR3 protein: CASSQQENQPQHF
J gene: TRBJ1-6; D gene: -; clone size: -; CDR3 length: 14; V gene: TRBV7-6; CDR3 DNA: TGTGCCAGCAGCTTAGGGCAGCCAGCATCACCCCTCCACTTT; CDR3 protein: CASSLGQPASPLHF
J gene: TRBJ2-7; D gene: -; clone size: -; CDR3 length: 12; V gene: TRBV10-3; CDR3 DNA: TGTGCCACCCTGGGGGAGGACTACGAGCAGTACTTC; CDR3 protein: CATLGEDYEQYF
J gene: TRBJ2-1; D gene: TRBD2; clone size: -; CDR3 length: 17; V gene: TRBV19; CDR3 DNA: TGTGCCAGTAGTACCTCCCCACTCGCGGGAGGGCCTTTAGAGCAGTTCTTC; CDR3 protein: CASSTSPLAGGPLEQFF
J gene: TRBJ1-3; D gene: TRBD1; clone size: once; CDR3 length: 15; V gene: TRBV4-1; CDR3 DNA: TGCGCCAGCAGCCAGGGACAGGGGCCCGGAAACACCATATATTTT; CDR3 protein: CASSQGQGPGNTIYF
J gene: TRBJ1-6; D gene: -; clone size: -; CDR3 length: 19; V gene: TRBV4-2; CDR3 DNA: TGTGCCAGCAGCCAAGATAGTCCCCGGGGATTCTTGGGTAATTCACCCCTCCACTTT; CDR3 protein: CASSQDSPRGFLGNSPLHF
J gene: TRBJ2-7; D gene: -; clone size: -; CDR3 length: 13; V gene: TRBV6-1; CDR3 DNA: TGTGCCAGCAGTGGGACGGGAAATCGGGAGCAGTACTTC; CDR3 protein: CASSGTGNREQYF
J gene: TRBJ2-5; D gene: -; clone size: -; CDR3 length: 14; V gene: TRBV4-1; CDR3 DNA: TGCGCCAGTTCAGACGAGAACATCCAAGAGACCCAGTACTTC; CDR3 protein: CASSDENIQETQYF
J gene: TRBJ2-7; D gene: -; clone size: -; CDR3 length: 15; V gene: TRBV5-8; CDR3 DNA: TGTGCCAGCAGCTTGGGAGCGAGTGGGACCTACGAGCAGTACTTC; CDR3 protein: CASSLGASGTYEQYF
J gene: TRBJ2-3; D gene: -; clone size: -; CDR3 length: 14; V gene: TRBV5-1; CDR3 DNA: TGCGCCAGCAGTGATACTAGGAGCACAGATACGCAGTATTTT; CDR3 protein: CASSDTRSTDTQYF
J gene: TRBJ2-5; D gene: -; clone size: -; CDR3 length: 19; V gene: TRBV1; CDR3 DNA: TGCACCAGCAGTCCCCCCACCGGGACTAGCGGGAGCTGGCGAGAGACCCAGTACTTC; CDR3 protein: CTSSPPTGTSGSWRETQYF
J gene: TRBJ2-7; D gene: -; clone size: once; CDR3 length: 14; V gene: TRBV18; CDR3 DNA: TGTGCCAGCTCACTTGACGGGGCTCCCCGCGAGCAGTACTTC; CDR3 protein: CASSLDGAPREQYF
J gene: TRBJ2-5; D gene: TRBD2; clone size: -; CDR3 length: 15; V gene: TRBV5-6; CDR3 DNA: TGTGCCAGCAGCTTGTGGGGGGGACGGCCAGAGACCCAGTACTTC; CDR3 protein: CASSLWGGRPETQYF
J gene: TRBJ2-7; D gene: TRBD1; clone size: -; CDR3 length: 14; V gene: TRBV7-6; CDR3 DNA: TGTGCCAGCAGACCTACAGGGGACTCCTACGAGCAGTACTTC; CDR3 protein: CASRPTGDSYEQYF
J gene: TRBJ2-7; D gene: TRBD1; clone size: -; CDR3 length: 14; V gene: TRBV28; CDR3 DNA: TGTGCCATTACCACCGGACAGGGTTCCAACGAGCAGTACTTC; CDR3 protein: CAITTGQGSNEQYF
J gene: TRBJ1-2; D gene: TRBD1; clone size: -; CDR3 length: 17; V gene: TRBV19; CDR3 DNA: TGTGCCAGTAGTAACCCCCCACAGGGGAAGAAATCGGATGGCTACACCTTC; CDR3 protein: CASSNPPQGKKSDGYTF
J gene: TRBJ2-7; D gene: TRBD2; clone size: -; CDR3 length: 18; V gene: TRBV15; CDR3 DNA: TGTGCCACCAGCGCCTTGCCTGCGGGAGGGTTCAGCTCCTACGAGCAGTACTTC; CDR3 protein: CATSALPAGGFSSYEQYF
J gene: TRBJ1-5; D gene: -; clone size: -; CDR3 length: 14; V gene: TRBV11-2; CDR3 DNA: TGTGCCAGCAGCTTAGCGGGGGGCGATCAGCCCCAGCATTTT; CDR3 protein: CASSLAGGDQPQHF
J gene: TRBJ2-1; D gene: -; clone size: -; CDR3 length: 16; V gene: TRBV7-9; CDR3 DNA: TGTGCCAGCAGTTCCGAGGGGAGAGGCGCCTACAATGAGCAGTTCTTC; CDR3 protein: CASSSEGRGAYNEQFF
J gene: TRBJ1-1; D gene: TRBD1; clone size: -; CDR3 length: 14; V gene: TRBV10-2; CDR3 DNA: TGCGCCAGCTGTGGGGGACAGGGGTGGACTGAAGCTTTCTTT; CDR3 protein: CASCGGQGWTEAFF
J gene: TRBJ1-3; D gene: -; clone size: -; CDR3 length: 16; V gene: TRBV28; CDR3 DNA: TGTGCCAGCAGTCCCGCGCTCGGGAGTTCTGGAAACACCATATATTTT; CDR3 protein: CASSPALGSSGNTIYF
J gene: TRBJ2-3; D gene: TRBD2; clone size: -; CDR3 length: 13; V gene: TRBV10-3; CDR3 DNA: TGTGCCACGACGGGGGGGAGCACAGATACGCAGTATTTT; CDR3 protein: CATTGGSTDTQYF
J gene: TRBJ1-5; D gene: -; clone size: -; CDR3 length: 14; V gene: TRBV30; CDR3 DNA: TGTGCCTGGAGTATGGCAGGGACTAATCAGCCCCAGCATTTT; CDR3 protein: CAWSMAGTNQPQHF
J gene: TRBJ2-5; D gene: -; clone size: -; CDR3 length: 13; V gene: TRBV29-1; CDR3 DNA: TGCAGCTCCCAAAGGGGGGGACAAGAGACCCAGTACTTC; CDR3 protein: CSSQRGGQETQYF
J gene: TRBJ2-1; D gene: TRBD2; clone size: -; CDR3 length: 16; V gene: TRBV19; CDR3 DNA: TGTGCCAGTACCTTCACAGGCGGGAGGGCCAACGATGAGCAGTTCTTC; CDR3 protein: CASTFTGGRANDEQFF
J gene: TRBJ1-1; D gene: -; clone size: -; CDR3 length: 13; V gene: TRBV7-6; CDR3 DNA: TGTGCCAGCAGCTTAGCAGGGACCAAAGAAGCTTTCTTT; CDR3 protein: CASSLAGTKEAFF
J gene: TRBJ2-7; D gene: TRBD2; clone size: once; CDR3 length: 14; V gene: TRBV13; CDR3 DNA: TGTGCCAGCAGCCCGGGACTAGCGGGAGGCGAGCAGTACTTC; CDR3 protein: CASSPGLAGGEQYF